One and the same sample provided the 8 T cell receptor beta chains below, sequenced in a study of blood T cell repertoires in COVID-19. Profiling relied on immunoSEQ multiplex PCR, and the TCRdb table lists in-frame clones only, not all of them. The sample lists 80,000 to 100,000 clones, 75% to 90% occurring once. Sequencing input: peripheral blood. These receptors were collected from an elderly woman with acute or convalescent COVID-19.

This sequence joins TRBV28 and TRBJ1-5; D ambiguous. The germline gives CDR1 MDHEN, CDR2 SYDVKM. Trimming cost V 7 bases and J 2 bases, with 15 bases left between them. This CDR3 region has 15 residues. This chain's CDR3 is CASTLGGVGNQPQHF. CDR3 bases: TGTGCCAGCACCCTCGGCGGGGTGGGCAATCAGCCCCAGCATTTT. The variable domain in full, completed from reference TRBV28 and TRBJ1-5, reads DVKVTQSSRYLVKRTGEKVFLECVQDMDHENMFWYRQDPGLGLRLIYFSYDVKMKEKGDIPEGYSVSREKKERFSLILESASTNQTSMYLCASTLGGVGNQPQHFGDGTRLSIL.

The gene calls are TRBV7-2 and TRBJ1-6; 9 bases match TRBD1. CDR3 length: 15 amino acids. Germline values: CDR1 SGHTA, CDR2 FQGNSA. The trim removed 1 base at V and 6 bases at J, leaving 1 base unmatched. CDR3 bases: TGTGCCAGCAGCTTAGAGGGACAGGGTAATTCACCCCTCCACTTT. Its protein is CASSLEGQGNSPLHF.

The CDR3 DNA is TGTGCCAGCAGCGCCCAGGGAAGGTTGGCCGGGGAGCTGTTTTTT. This encodes CASSAQGRLAGELFF. The chain is built from TRBV9 and TRBJ2-2, with D maybe TRBD1 (5 bases). Germline V gene lookup returns CDR1 SGDLS and CDR2 YYNGEE. V lost 3 bases and J lost 6, with 15 bases in between. There are 15 residues in the CDR3.

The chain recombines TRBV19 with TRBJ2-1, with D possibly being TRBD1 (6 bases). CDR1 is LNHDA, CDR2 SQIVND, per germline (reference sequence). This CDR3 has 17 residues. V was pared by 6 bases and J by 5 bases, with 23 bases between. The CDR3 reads CASRPTRGFPLNNEQFF. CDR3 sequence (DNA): TGTGCCAGTAGACCAACGAGGGGGTTCCCACTAAACAATGAGCAGTTCTTC.

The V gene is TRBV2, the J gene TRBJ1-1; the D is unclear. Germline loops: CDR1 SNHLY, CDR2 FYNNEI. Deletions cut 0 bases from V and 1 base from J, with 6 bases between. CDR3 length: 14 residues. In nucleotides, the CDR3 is TGTGCCAGCAGTGAAGCGACGGGGAACACTGAAGCTTTCTTT. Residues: CASSEATGNTEAFF.

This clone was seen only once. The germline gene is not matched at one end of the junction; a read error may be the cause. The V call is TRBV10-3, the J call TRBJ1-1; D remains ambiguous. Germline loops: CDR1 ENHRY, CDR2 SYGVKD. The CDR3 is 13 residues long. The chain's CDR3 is CAISEQVNAEAFF. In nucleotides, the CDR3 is TGTGCCATCAGTGAGCAGGTGAACGCTGAAGCTTTCTTT.

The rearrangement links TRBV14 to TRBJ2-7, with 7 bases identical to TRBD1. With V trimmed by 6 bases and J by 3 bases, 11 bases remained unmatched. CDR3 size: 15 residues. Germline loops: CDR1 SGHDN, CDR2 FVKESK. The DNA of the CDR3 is TGTGCCAGCAGTCCTACAGGGGCGGCGGGCTACGAGCAGTACTTC. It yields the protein CASSPTGAAGYEQYF. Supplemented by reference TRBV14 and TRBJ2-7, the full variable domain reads EAGVTQFPSHSVIEKGQTVTLRCDPISGHDNLYWYRRVMGKEIKFLLHFVKESKQDESGMPNNRFLAERTGGTYSTLKVQPAELEDSGVYFCASSPTGAAGYEQYFGPGTRLTVT.

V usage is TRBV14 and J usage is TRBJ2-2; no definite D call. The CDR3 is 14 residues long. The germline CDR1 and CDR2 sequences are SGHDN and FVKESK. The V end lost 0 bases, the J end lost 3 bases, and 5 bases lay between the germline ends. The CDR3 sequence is CASSQESYTGELFF. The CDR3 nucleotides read TGTGCCAGCAGCCAAGAATCATACACCGGGGAGCTGTTTTTT.